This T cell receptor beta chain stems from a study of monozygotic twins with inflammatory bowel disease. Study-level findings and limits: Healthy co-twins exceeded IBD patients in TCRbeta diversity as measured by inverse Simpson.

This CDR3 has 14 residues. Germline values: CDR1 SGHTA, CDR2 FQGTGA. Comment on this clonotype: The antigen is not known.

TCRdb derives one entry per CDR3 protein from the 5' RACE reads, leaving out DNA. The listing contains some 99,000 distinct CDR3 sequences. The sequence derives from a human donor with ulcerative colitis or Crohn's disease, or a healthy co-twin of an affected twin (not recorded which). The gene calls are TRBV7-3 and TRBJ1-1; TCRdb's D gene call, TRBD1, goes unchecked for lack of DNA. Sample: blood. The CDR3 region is CASSLTGGRTEAFF.